The rows below give T cell receptor beta chains drawn from one sample of a study of blood T cell repertoires in COVID-19. Sequencing was performed with immunoSEQ multiplex PCR; in TCRdb, only in-frame clones are kept and a portion is missing. The profile shows some 96,000 clones, 65% to 90% of them singletons. Material for sequencing was peripheral blood. The receptors stem from a man older than 75 with acute or convalescent COVID-19. Each CDR3 is given with its conserved first and last residue. Each record gives: V gene, D gene, CDR3 length, clone size, J gene, CDR3 protein, CDR3 DNA. The D gene is left open where the match is weak. Size is stated for part of the rows, as once, few or many counts, or as a class when the clone is expanded.

V gene: TRBV24-1
D gene: TRBD1
CDR3 length: 13
clone size: once
J gene: TRBJ2-1
CDR3 protein: CATSEPRGHEQFF
CDR3 DNA: TGTGCCACCAGTGAACCCAGGGGGCATGAGCAGTTCTTC

V gene: TRBV15
D gene: NA
CDR3 length: 14
clone size: NA
J gene: TRBJ2-7
CDR3 protein: CATSRDPVSYEQYF
CDR3 DNA: TGTGCCACCAGCAGAGATCCAGTTTCTTACGAGCAGTACTTC

V gene: TRBV19
D gene: NA
CDR3 length: 17
clone size: NA
J gene: TRBJ1-6
CDR3 protein: CASSTAAGGGNNSPLHF
CDR3 DNA: TGTGCCAGTAGTACCGCGGCAGGAGGTGGAAATAATTCACCCCTCCACTTT

V gene: TRBV3-1/TRBV3-2
D gene: NA
CDR3 length: 13
clone size: NA
J gene: TRBJ1-2
CDR3 protein: CASSHDAGGGYTF
CDR3 DNA: TGTGCCAGCAGCCATGATGCGGGGGGCGGCTACACCTTC

V gene: TRBV5-1
D gene: NA
CDR3 length: 15
clone size: few
J gene: TRBJ2-3
CDR3 protein: CASSSSLGGADPQYF
CDR3 DNA: TGCGCCAGCAGCTCCTCCCTGGGGGGGGCCGACCCACAGTATTTT

V gene: TRBV6-5
D gene: NA
CDR3 length: 13
clone size: NA
J gene: TRBJ1-6
CDR3 protein: CASSSRESSPLHF
CDR3 DNA: TGTGCCAGCAGTTCCAGGGAAAGTTCACCCCTCCACTTT

V gene: TRBV27
D gene: NA
CDR3 length: 12
clone size: few
J gene: TRBJ2-2
CDR3 protein: CASSLGLGELFF
CDR3 DNA: TGTGCCAGCAGTTTAGGACTGGGGGAGCTGTTTTTT

V gene: TRBV2
D gene: NA
CDR3 length: 15
clone size: NA
J gene: TRBJ1-4
CDR3 protein: CASSEESGRGEKLFF
CDR3 DNA: TGTGCCAGCAGTGAAGAGTCAGGTCGGGGGGAAAAACTGTTTTTT

V gene: TRBV3-1/TRBV3-2
D gene: NA
CDR3 length: 15
clone size: few
J gene: TRBJ2-7
CDR3 protein: CASSQELRGSYEQYF
CDR3 DNA: TGTGCCAGCAGCCAAGAACTAAGGGGATCCTACGAGCAGTACTTC

V gene: TRBV5-6
D gene: NA
CDR3 length: 15
clone size: few
J gene: TRBJ2-5
CDR3 protein: CASSLKVARGETQYF
CDR3 DNA: TGTGCCAGCAGCTTGAAGGTGGCCAGGGGAGAGACCCAGTACTTC

V gene: TRBV9
D gene: NA
CDR3 length: 20
clone size: NA
J gene: TRBJ2-3
CDR3 protein: CASSPRGGLPTGGATDTQYF
CDR3 DNA: TGTGCCAGCAGCCCGAGGGGGGGACTCCCGACCGGTGGGGCCACAGATACGCAGTATTTT

V gene: TRBV30
D gene: NA
CDR3 length: 12
clone size: NA
J gene: TRBJ2-7
CDR3 protein: CAWSVTDYEQYF
CDR3 DNA: TGTGCCTGGAGCGTGACAGATTACGAGCAGTACTTC

V gene: TRBV2
D gene: NA
CDR3 length: 11
clone size: NA
J gene: TRBJ2-7
CDR3 protein: CASSERDKSNF
CDR3 DNA: TGTGCCAGCAGTGAGCGAGACAAGTCGAACTTC

V gene: TRBV5-1
D gene: TRBD1
CDR3 length: 14
clone size: NA
J gene: TRBJ2-7
CDR3 protein: CASSLGDRSYEQYF
CDR3 DNA: TGCGCCAGCAGCTTGGGGGACAGATCCTACGAGCAGTACTTC

V gene: TRBV3-1/TRBV3-2
D gene: TRBD2
CDR3 length: 15
clone size: NA
J gene: TRBJ2-3
CDR3 protein: CASSQAASGGDTQYF
CDR3 DNA: TGTGCCAGCAGCCAAGCGGCTAGCGGAGGGGATACGCAGTATTTT

V gene: TRBV2
D gene: TRBD1
CDR3 length: 14
clone size: NA
J gene: TRBJ1-1
CDR3 protein: CASSTGGRDTEAFF
CDR3 DNA: TGTGCCAGCAGTACAGGGGGCAGAGACACTGAAGCTTTCTTT

V gene: TRBV11-2
D gene: NA
CDR3 length: 16
clone size: NA
J gene: TRBJ2-1
CDR3 protein: CASSLEGEWAYNEQFF
CDR3 DNA: TGTGCCAGCAGCTTAGAAGGGGAATGGGCCTACAATGAGCAGTTCTTC

V gene: TRBV28
D gene: NA
CDR3 length: 14
clone size: NA
J gene: TRBJ1-3
CDR3 protein: CASSDSAPGNTIYF
CDR3 DNA: TGTGCCAGCAGCGACAGCGCTCCTGGAAACACCATATATTTT

V gene: TRBV18
D gene: NA
CDR3 length: 14
clone size: NA
J gene: TRBJ2-7
CDR3 protein: CASSPGGSTYEQYF
CDR3 DNA: TGTGCCAGCTCACCAGGTGGGAGCACCTACGAGCAGTACTTC

V gene: TRBV18
D gene: TRBD1
CDR3 length: 15
clone size: NA
J gene: TRBJ2-3
CDR3 protein: CASSRRQGSTDTQYF
CDR3 DNA: TGTGCCAGCTCACGCAGACAGGGGAGCACAGATACGCAGTATTTT

V gene: TRBV2
D gene: NA
CDR3 length: 11
clone size: NA
J gene: TRBJ1-1
CDR3 protein: CASTQEVVAFF
CDR3 DNA: TGTGCCAGCACCCAGGAAGTGGTAGCTTTCTTT

V gene: TRBV19
D gene: NA
CDR3 length: 13
clone size: NA
J gene: TRBJ1-1
CDR3 protein: CASSIFGNTEAFF
CDR3 DNA: TGTGCCAGTAGTATTTTCGGGAACACTGAAGCTTTCTTT

V gene: TRBV28
D gene: NA
CDR3 length: 19
clone size: NA
J gene: TRBJ2-5
CDR3 protein: CASTFRGGGGILGQETQYF
CDR3 DNA: TGTGCCAGCACCTTTCGGGGAGGGGGGGGTATATTAGGCCAAGAGACCCAGTACTTC

V gene: TRBV3-1/TRBV3-2
D gene: TRBD1
CDR3 length: 14
clone size: NA
J gene: TRBJ1-6
CDR3 protein: CASSRTGGNSPLHF
CDR3 DNA: TGTGCCAGCAGCCGGACAGGGGGAAATTCACCCCTCCACTTT

V gene: TRBV2
D gene: NA
CDR3 length: 17
clone size: NA
J gene: TRBJ2-1
CDR3 protein: CAFQWHQRAFSYNEQFF
CDR3 DNA: TGTGCCTTCCAGTGGCACCAGCGGGCTTTCTCCTACAATGAGCAGTTCTTC